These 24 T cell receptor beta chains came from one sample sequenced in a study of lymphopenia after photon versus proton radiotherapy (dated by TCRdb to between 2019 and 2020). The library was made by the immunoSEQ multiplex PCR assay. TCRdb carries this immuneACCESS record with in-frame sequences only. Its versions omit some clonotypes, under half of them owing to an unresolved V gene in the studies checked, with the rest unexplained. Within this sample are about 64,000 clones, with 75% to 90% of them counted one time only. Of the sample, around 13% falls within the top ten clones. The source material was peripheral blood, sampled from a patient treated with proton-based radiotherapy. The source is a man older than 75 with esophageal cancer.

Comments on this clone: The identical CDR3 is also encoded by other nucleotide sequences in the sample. CDR3 DNA: TGTGCCAGCAGCTTCTGGGGCAATCAGCCCCAGCATTTT. It codes for CASSFWGNQPQHF. The J gene is TRBJ1-5, the V gene TRBV7-2; D unclear. This CDR3 comprises 13 residues. Trimming took off 3 bases at V and 2 bases at J, with 5 bases between the two ends. The V gene's germline CDR1 is SGHTA and CDR2 FQGNSA. Full variable domain (remainder filled in from reference TRBV7-2 and TRBJ1-5): GAGVSQSPSNKVTEKGKDVELRCDPISGHTALYWYRQSLGQGLEFLIYFQGNSAPDKSGLPSDRFSAERTGGSVSTLTIQRTQQEDSAVYLCASSFWGNQPQHFGDGTRLSIL.

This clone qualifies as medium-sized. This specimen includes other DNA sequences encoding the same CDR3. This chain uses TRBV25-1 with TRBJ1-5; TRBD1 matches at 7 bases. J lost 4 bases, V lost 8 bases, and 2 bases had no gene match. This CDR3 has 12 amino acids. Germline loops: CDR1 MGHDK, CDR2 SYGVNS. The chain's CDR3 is CASGRGNQPQHF. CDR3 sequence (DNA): TGTGCCAGCGGCAGGGGGAATCAGCCCCAGCATTTT.

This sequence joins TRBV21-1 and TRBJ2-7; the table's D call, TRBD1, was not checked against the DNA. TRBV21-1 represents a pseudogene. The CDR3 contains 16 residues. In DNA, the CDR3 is TGTGCCAGCAGCAAACCTCCTTGGGCAGCCTACTACGAGCAGTACTTC. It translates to CASSKPPWAAYYEQYF.

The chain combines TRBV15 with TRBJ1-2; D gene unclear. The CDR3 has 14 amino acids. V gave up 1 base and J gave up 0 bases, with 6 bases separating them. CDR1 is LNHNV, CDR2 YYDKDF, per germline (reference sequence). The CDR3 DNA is TGTGCCACCAGCAGAGCTCCAGCTAACTATGGCTACACCTTC. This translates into CATSRAPANYGYTF.

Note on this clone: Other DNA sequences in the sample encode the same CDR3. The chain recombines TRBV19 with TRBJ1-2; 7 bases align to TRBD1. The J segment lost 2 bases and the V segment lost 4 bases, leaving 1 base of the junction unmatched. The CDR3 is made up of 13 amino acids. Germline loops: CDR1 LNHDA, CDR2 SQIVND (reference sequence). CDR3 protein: CASSKQGNYGYTF. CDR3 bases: TGTGCCAGTAGTAAACAGGGGAACTATGGCTACACCTTC.

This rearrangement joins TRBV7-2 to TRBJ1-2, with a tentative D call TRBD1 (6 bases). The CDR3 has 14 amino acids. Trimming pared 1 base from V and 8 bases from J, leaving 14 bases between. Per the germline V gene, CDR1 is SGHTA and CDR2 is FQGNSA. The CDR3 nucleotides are TGTGCCAGCAGCTTAGTTCAGGGGCCGGGAGGCTACACCTTC. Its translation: CASSLVQGPGGYTF.

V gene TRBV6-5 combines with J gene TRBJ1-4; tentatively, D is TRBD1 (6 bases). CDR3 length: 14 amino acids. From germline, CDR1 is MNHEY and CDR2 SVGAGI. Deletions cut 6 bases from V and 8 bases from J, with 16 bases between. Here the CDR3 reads CASSWGAGEEKLFF. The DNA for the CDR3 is TGTGCCAGCAGCTGGGGGGCGGGTGAGGAAAAACTGTTTTTT.

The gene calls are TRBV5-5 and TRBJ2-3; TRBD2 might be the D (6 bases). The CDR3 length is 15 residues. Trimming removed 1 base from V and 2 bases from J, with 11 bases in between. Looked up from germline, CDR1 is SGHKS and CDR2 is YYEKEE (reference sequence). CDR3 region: CASSLFRTNTDTQYF. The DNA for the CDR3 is TGTGCCAGCAGCTTGTTTAGGACTAACACAGATACGCAGTATTTT.

CDR3 sequence reads: CASSQDSRTNQPQHF. CDR3 in DNA: TGCGCCAGCAGCCAAGACTCGCGGACCAATCAGCCCCAGCATTTT. The V and J genes are TRBV4-3 and TRBJ1-5; D not resolved. V lost 0 bases and J 3 bases, leaving 9 bases between the germline ends. This CDR3 is built from 15 residues. Germline CDR1 is LGHNA and CDR2 is YSLEER.

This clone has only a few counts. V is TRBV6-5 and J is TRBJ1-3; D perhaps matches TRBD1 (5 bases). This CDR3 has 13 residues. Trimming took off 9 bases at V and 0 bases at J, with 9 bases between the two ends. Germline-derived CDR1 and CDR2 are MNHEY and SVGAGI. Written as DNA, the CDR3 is TGTGCCAGTGGCAGGGTCTCTGGAAACACCATATATTTT. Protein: CASGRVSGNTIYF.

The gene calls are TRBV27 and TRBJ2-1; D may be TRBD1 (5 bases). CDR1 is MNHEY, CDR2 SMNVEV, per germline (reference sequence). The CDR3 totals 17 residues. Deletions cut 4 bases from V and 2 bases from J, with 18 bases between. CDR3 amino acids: CASSSSKSGNTYNEQFF. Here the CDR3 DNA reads TGTGCCAGCAGTTCCTCGAAGTCAGGGAACACCTACAATGAGCAGTTCTTC.

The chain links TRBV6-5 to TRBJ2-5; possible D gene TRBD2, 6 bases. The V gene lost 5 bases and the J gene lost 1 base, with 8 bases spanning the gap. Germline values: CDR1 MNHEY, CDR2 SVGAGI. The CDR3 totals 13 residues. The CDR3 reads CASSRTIQETQYF. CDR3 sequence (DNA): TGTGCCAGCAGTAGGACTATCCAAGAGACCCAGTACTTC.

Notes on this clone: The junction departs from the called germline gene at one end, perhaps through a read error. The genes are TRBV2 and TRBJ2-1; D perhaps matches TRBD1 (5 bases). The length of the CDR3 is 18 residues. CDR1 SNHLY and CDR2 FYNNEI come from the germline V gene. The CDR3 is CASREGSWTRPYNAEQFF. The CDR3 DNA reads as TGTGCCAGCAGGGAAGGTTCGTGGACACGGCCTTACAATGCAGAGCAGTTCTTC.

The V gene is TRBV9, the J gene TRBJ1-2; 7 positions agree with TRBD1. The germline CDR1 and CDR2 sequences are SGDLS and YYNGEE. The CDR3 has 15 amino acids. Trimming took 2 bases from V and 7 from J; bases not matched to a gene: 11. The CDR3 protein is CASSVTGREGSGYTF. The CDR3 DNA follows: TGTGCCAGCAGCGTGACAGGGCGCGAGGGATCTGGCTACACCTTC.

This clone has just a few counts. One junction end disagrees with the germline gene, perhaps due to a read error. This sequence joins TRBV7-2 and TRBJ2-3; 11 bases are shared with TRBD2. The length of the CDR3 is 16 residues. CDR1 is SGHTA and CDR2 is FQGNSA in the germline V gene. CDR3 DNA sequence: TGTGCCAGCAGCCTAGCGGGGGGAGGTGCCTCAGATACGCAGTATTTT. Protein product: CASSLAGGGASDTQYF.

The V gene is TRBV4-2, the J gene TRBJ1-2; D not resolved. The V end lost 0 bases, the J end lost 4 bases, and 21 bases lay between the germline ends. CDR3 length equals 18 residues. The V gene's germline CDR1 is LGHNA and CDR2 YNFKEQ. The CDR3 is CASSQDLIRAGFLYGYTF. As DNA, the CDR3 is TGTGCCAGCAGCCAAGATCTCATTAGGGCAGGCTTTCTCTATGGCTACACCTTC.

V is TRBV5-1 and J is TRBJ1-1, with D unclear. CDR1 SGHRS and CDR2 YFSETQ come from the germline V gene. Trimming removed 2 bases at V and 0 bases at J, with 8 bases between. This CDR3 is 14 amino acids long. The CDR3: CASSFGQLNTEAFF. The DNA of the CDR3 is TGCGCCAGCAGCTTCGGGCAGCTGAACACTGAAGCTTTCTTT.

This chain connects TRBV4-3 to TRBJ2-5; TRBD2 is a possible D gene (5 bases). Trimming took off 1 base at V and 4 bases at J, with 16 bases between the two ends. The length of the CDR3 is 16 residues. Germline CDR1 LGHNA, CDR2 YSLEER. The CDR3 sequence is CASSQAPLPGTETQYF. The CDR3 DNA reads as TGCGCCAGCAGCCAAGCCCCGCTCCCGGGAACAGAGACCCAGTACTTC.

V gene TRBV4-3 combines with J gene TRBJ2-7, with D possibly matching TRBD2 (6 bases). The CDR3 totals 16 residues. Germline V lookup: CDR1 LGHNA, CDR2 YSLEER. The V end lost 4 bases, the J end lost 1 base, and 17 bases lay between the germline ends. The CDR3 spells CASSPSSGGLSYEQYF. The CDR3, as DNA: TGCGCCAGCAGCCCGTCCTCCGGGGGACTGTCCTACGAGCAGTACTTC.

The CDR3 sequence: CSVDSGGEQFF. The CDR3 nucleotides read TGCAGCGTTGACTCTGGCGGTGAGCAGTTCTTC. This rearrangement joins TRBV29-1 to TRBJ2-1; D uncertain. V shed 3 bases and J shed 9 bases, with 9 bases lying between them. Germline V CDR1 and CDR2: SQVTM, ANQGSEA. The CDR3 is 11 amino acids.

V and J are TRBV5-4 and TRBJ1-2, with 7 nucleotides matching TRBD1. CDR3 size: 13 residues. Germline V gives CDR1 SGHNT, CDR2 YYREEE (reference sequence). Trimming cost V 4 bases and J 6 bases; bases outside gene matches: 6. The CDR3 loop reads CASSDRVSNGYTF. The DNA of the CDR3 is TGTGCCAGCAGCGACAGGGTGTCAAATGGCTACACCTTC.

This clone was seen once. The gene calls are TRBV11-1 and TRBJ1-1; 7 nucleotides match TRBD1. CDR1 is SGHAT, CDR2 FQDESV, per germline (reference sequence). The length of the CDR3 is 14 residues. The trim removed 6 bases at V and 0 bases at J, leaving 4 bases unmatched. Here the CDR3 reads CASSRDRVNTEAFF. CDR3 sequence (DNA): TGTGCCAGCAGTCGCGACAGGGTGAACACTGAAGCTTTCTTT.

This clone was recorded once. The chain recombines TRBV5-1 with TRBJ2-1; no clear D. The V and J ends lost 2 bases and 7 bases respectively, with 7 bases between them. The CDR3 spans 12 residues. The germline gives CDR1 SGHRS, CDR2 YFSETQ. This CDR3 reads CASSFGQNEQFF. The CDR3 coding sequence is TGCGCCAGCAGCTTCGGGCAGAATGAGCAGTTCTTC.

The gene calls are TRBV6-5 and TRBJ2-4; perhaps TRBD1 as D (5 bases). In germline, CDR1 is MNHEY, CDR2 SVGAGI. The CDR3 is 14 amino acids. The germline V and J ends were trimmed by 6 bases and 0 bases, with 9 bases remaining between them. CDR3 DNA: TGTGCCAGCAGCCGCAGGGTAGCCAAAAACATTCAGTACTTC. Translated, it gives CASSRRVAKNIQYF.